This TCR beta chain emerged from a study of blood T cell repertoires in COVID-19. Looking at the study overall: The samples span acute and convalescent COVID-19 from the United States, Italy and Spain.

This clone appeared once. Per the original data handling: Reference gene primer amplification yielded estimated nucleated cell counts. Profiling relied on immunoSEQ multiplex PCR, and the TCRdb table lists in-frame clones only, not all of them. That table supplies the V and J calls and clone size; D and trimming were determined from the DNA. The sample lists a few hundred thousand clones; about nine tenths were seen once. V was trimmed by 0 bases and J by 8 bases, leaving 13 bases between them. The CDR3 totals 14 residues. Looked up from germline, CDR1 is SGHDN and CDR2 is FVKESK. The sequenced material came from peripheral blood. The gene calls are TRBV14 and TRBJ1-2; TRBD1 might be the D (6 bases). This TCR was recovered from a man aged 55 to 69 with acute or convalescent COVID-19. CDR3 residues: CASSQDVGARGYTF. Here the CDR3 DNA reads TGTGCCAGCAGCCAAGACGTGGGGGCGCGAGGCTACACCTTC.